This T cell receptor (beta chain) was retrieved from a study of beta chain features in type 1 diabetes. Donors contributed one heparinised blood draw apiece, averaging about 116 mL. The germline CDR1 and CDR2 sequences are SNHLY and FYNNEI. Trimming cost V 8 bases and J 3 bases, with 7 bases left between them. There are 11 residues in the CDR3. Expressed TCRB transcripts were sequenced because the isolated RNA had all been reverse transcribed beforehand. Sequencing used immunoSEQ multiplex PCR; TCRdb keeps in-frame clones, though not all of them. The sample carries just under 150,000 clones, less than 11% recorded once. Study-level points and caveats: Within patients, naive, central memory and Treg TCRB repertoires seemed more similar than within healthy donors. Insertions were fewer and deletions more numerous at VDJ junctions in type 1 diabetes patients.

On this clone itself: What it binds is unknown.

The sequence was collected from a man aged 18 to 30 in good health. This chain links TRBV2 with TRBJ2-5; D call uncertain. Sample: naive CD4+ T cells from blood. The CDR3 sequence is CASGRKETQYF. As DNA, the CDR3 is TGTGCCAGCGGCAGGAAAGAGACCCAGTACTTC.